This T cell receptor beta chain was retrieved from a study of cytomegalovirus exposure and HLA in healthy donors. General study points: It was shown in a later analysis that HLA-associated TCR beta chains were more clonally expanded than other, equally common chains. An analysis that came later showed most CMV-associated TCR beta chains appearing HLA-restricted.

This CDR3 contains 11 residues. CDR1 SQVTM and CDR2 ANQGSEA come from the germline V gene. This clone was detected once. Its specificity is unknown. The junction departs from germline at one end; a sequencing error may be responsible. PCR was performed using 60 Vbeta and 13 Jbeta primers. Sequencing was performed with immunoSEQ multiplex PCR; in TCRdb, only in-frame clones are kept and a portion is missing. Of 100,000 to 150,000 clones detected, more than 65% appear once; the ten largest clones hold 4%. The receptor was derived from a man aged 18 to 29 in good health and CMV-seropositive. Input material: PBMCs. J is TRBJ1-2 and V is TRBV29-1; D gene unclear. CDR3 nucleotide sequence: TGCAGCGTCGAAGCCCGTCATGGCTACACCTTC. Its protein is CSVEARHGYTF. The complete variable domain, with remaining parts taken from reference TRBV29-1 and TRBJ1-2, reads SAVISQKPSRDICQRGTSLTIQCQVDSQVTMMFWYRQQPGQSLTLIATANQGSEATYESGFVIDKFPISRPNLTFSTLTVSNMSPEDSSIYLCSVEARHGYTFGSGTRLTVV.